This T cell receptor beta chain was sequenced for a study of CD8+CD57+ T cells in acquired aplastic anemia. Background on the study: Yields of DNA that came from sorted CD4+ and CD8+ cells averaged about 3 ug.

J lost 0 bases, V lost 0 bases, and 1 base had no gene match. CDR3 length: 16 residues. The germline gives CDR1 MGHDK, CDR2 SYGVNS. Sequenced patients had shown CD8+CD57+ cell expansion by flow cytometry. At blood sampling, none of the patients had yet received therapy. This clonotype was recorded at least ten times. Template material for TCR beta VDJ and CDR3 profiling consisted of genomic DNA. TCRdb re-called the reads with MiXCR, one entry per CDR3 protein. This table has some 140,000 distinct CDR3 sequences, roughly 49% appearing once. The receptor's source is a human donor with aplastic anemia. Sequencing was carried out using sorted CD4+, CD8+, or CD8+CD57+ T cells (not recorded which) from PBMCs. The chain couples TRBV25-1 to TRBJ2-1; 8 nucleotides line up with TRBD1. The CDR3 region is CASSEYGQGSYNEQFF. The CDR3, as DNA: TGTGCCAGCAGTGAATATGGACAGGGCTCCTACAATGAGCAGTTCTTC. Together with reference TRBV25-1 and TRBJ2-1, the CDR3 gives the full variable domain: EADIYQTPRYLVIGTGKKITLECSQTMGHDKMYWYQQDPGMELHLIHYSYGVNSTEKGDLSSESTVSRIRTEHFPLTLESARPSHTSQYLCASSEYGQGSYNEQFFGPGTRLTVL.